These 30 T cell receptor beta chains share one sample of origin, sequenced in a study of blood T cell repertoires in COVID-19. The protocol was immunoSEQ multiplex PCR, while the TCRdb copy is restricted to in-frame clones and leaves out a portion. The sample has fewer than 120,000 clones; around nine tenths are singletons. The material sequenced was peripheral blood. These receptor sequences come from a human donor in a cohort sampled during active COVID-19.

The count of this clone is one. V is TRBV11-2 and J is TRBJ1-2; 9 positions match TRBD1. CDR1 and CDR2 from the germline V gene are SGHAT and FQNNGV. The CDR3 has 14 residues. V gave up 4 bases and J gave up 5 bases; unmatched junction bases: 5. The CDR3 region has the DNA TGTGCCAGCAGCTGGGGTGACAGGGGGTATGGCTACACCTTC. This translates into CASSWGDRGYGYTF. Full variable domain (outside the CDR3, taken from reference TRBV11-2 and TRBJ1-2): EAGVAQSPRYKIIEKRQSVAFWCNPISGHATLYWYQQILGQGPKLLIQFQNNGVVDDSQLPKDRFSAERLKGVDSTLKIQPAKLEDSAVYLCASSWGDRGYGYTFGSGTRLTVV.

This chain joins TRBV19 and TRBJ1-1, with D hard to call. This CDR3 spans 13 amino acids. The V end was cut by 3 bases, the J end by 1 base, with 6 bases between. Germline-derived CDR1 and CDR2 are LNHDA and SQIVND (reference sequence). The CDR3 loop reads CASSMEGNTEAFF. The CDR3 nucleotides are TGTGCCAGTAGTATGGAGGGGAACACTGAAGCTTTCTTT. The variable domain in full, with the rest retrieved from reference TRBV19 and TRBJ1-1, is DGGITQSPKYLFRKEGQNVTLSCEQNLNHDAMYWYRQDPGQGLRLIYYSQIVNDFQKGDIAEGYSVSREKKESFPLTVTSAQKNPTAFYLCASSMEGNTEAFFGQGTRLTVV.

The gene calls are TRBV10-1 and TRBJ2-2; tentatively, D is TRBD2 (6 bases). The V and J ends lost 5 bases and 2 bases respectively, with 12 bases between them. CDR1 and CDR2 from the germline V gene are WNHNN and SYGVQD (reference sequence). CDR3 length equals 15 residues. The CDR3 here is CASSSRRANTGELFF. The CDR3, as DNA: TGCGCCAGCAGTTCCCGGAGGGCTAACACCGGGGAGCTGTTTTTT.

The genes are TRBV4-3 and TRBJ1-3; D ambiguous. The V and J ends lost 0 bases and 0 bases respectively, with 9 bases between them. The CDR3 loop spans 16 amino acids. Germline V CDR1 and CDR2: LGHNA, YSLEER. Here the CDR3 reads CASSQEGQSSGNTIYF. In nucleotides, the CDR3 is TGCGCCAGCAGCCAAGAGGGCCAGAGCTCTGGAAACACCATATATTTT.

The J gene is TRBJ2-7, the V gene TRBV20-1; 7 bases fit TRBD2. The CDR3 extends over 11 amino acids. The V and J ends lost 7 bases and 3 bases, in that order; junction bases with no gene match: 3. The germline CDR1 and CDR2 sequences are DFQATT and SNEGSKA (reference sequence). DNA of the CDR3: TGCAGTGGCGGACTAGGCTACGAGCAGTACTTC. The encoded protein is CSGGLGYEQYF.

This sequence joins TRBV5-6 and TRBJ1-6, with D maybe TRBD1 (6 bases). Trimming removed 0 bases at V and 7 bases at J, with 11 bases between. The CDR3 covers 15 residues. Germline V gives CDR1 SGHDT, CDR2 YYEEEE. As DNA, the CDR3 is TGTGCCAGCAGCTTGGCCGGGGGGCTGAATTCACCCCTCCACTTT. It translates to CASSLAGGLNSPLHF.

This chain uses TRBV10-3 with TRBJ2-7, with D unresolved. Trimming left V 3 bases short and J 3 bases short, with 6 bases between. CDR1 and CDR2 from the germline V gene are ENHRY and SYGVKD. The CDR3 runs to 12 residues. CDR3 sequence reads: CAISDTGYEQYF. CDR3 sequence (DNA): TGTGCCATCAGTGATACGGGCTACGAGCAGTACTTC.

The chain has TRBV7-9 and TRBJ1-4; possible D gene TRBD1, 6 bases. CDR3 length: 16 amino acids. V gave up 1 base and J gave up 3 bases, with 12 bases separating them. Germline lookup yields CDR1 SEHNR and CDR2 FQNEAQ (reference sequence). CDR3 residues: CASSLGAGGPNEKLFF. Here the CDR3 DNA reads TGTGCCAGCAGCTTAGGGGCCGGGGGGCCTAATGAAAAACTGTTTTTT.

This clone has only one observation. This chain uses TRBV6-5 with TRBJ2-7; 9 nucleotides align to TRBD2. This CDR3 region has 16 residues. Germline V gene sequence: CDR1 MNHEY, CDR2 SVGAGI. V shed 3 bases and J 1 base; nucleotides not matched to a gene: 7. CDR3 protein: CASSYEGGRESYEQYF. The CDR3 DNA reads as TGTGCCAGCAGTTATGAGGGCGGGAGGGAATCCTACGAGCAGTACTTC.

The chain joins TRBV7-9 to TRBJ2-2, with D possibly being TRBD2 (6 bases). Trimming stripped 6 bases from V and 6 bases from J, with 20 bases between. Looked up from germline, CDR1 is SEHNR and CDR2 is FQNEAQ (reference sequence). The CDR3 contains 16 residues. This CDR3 reads CASRTSGGAEAGELFF. The CDR3 DNA reads as TGTGCCAGCAGAACCAGTGGCGGGGCGGAGGCCGGGGAGCTGTTTTTT.

V is TRBV28 and J is TRBJ2-7; no reliable D call. The CDR3 runs 13 residues. Trimming took 3 bases from V and 1 from J, leaving 7 bases between them. CDR1 is MDHEN, CDR2 SYDVKM, per germline. Here the CDR3 reads CASSFLESYEQYF. CDR3 sequence (DNA): TGTGCCAGCAGTTTTTTGGAGTCCTACGAGCAGTACTTC.

The V call is TRBV5-8, the J call TRBJ2-1; D is possibly TRBD2 (6 bases). The V end was cut by 0 bases, the J end by 2 bases, with 9 bases between. This CDR3 region has 15 residues. Germline V gene lookup returns CDR1 SGHTS and CDR2 YDEGEE. For the CDR3, the DNA is TGTGCCAGCAGCTTGGGGGGGGTCGCCTACAATGAGCAGTTCTTC. It translates to CASSLGGVAYNEQFF.

The chain has TRBV7-2 and TRBJ2-1, with TRBD1 as a possible D gene (6 bases). V was pared by 0 bases and J by 8 bases, with 11 bases between. Germline V lookup: CDR1 SGHTA, CDR2 FQGNSA. The CDR3 is made up of 14 amino acids. CDR3 amino acids: CASSLANRAHEQFF. DNA of the CDR3: TGTGCCAGCAGCTTAGCGAACAGGGCTCATGAGCAGTTCTTC.

The V gene is TRBV19, the J gene TRBJ2-7, with D perhaps matching TRBD1 (6 bases). V was pared by 7 bases and J by 2 bases, with 15 bases between. The CDR3 extends over 14 amino acids. Germline V gives CDR1 LNHDA, CDR2 SQIVND (reference sequence). This CDR3 reads CASKGQAGAYEQYF. The DNA for the CDR3 is TGTGCCAGTAAGGGCCAGGCAGGGGCCTACGAGCAGTACTTC.

This clone showed up just a few times. CDR3 sequence reads: CASSVSTRTGELFF. The CDR3 DNA is TGTGCCAGCAGCGTGTCTACCCGTACCGGGGAGCTGTTTTTT. This sequence joins TRBV9 and TRBJ2-2; D remains ambiguous. This CDR3 comprises 14 residues. The ends were cut back, 2 bases at V and 5 bases at J, with 10 bases in the middle. Germline values: CDR1 SGDLS, CDR2 YYNGEE.

The V gene is TRBV24-1, the J gene TRBJ1-2; 10 nucleotides match TRBD1. V lost 4 bases, J lost 8 bases, and 6 bases stayed unmatched. The CDR3 is 14 residues long. Germline V CDR1 and CDR2: KGHDR, SFDVKD. Here the CDR3 reads CATSESGTGAGYTF. DNA for the CDR3: TGTGCCACCAGTGAGTCCGGGACAGGGGCGGGCTACACCTTC.

The chain links TRBV2 to TRBJ2-7; D remains ambiguous. V was clipped by 8 bases and J by 3 bases, with 23 bases between them. Germline CDR1 is SNHLY and CDR2 is FYNNEI. The CDR3 runs to 16 residues. Written as DNA, the CDR3 is TGTGCCAGCTCGAAGGCCCCGGGTACCGACCTCTACGAGCAGTACTTC. Protein: CASSKAPGTDLYEQYF.

The rearrangement links TRBV5-1 to TRBJ1-1, with D possibly being TRBD1 (5 bases). V was cut by 4 bases and J by 3 bases, with 16 bases left in between. The CDR3 loop spans 15 amino acids. The germline V gene has CDR1 SGHRS and CDR2 YFSETQ. CDR3 residues: CASSGGHRGDTEAFF. As DNA, the CDR3 is TGCGCCAGCAGCGGCGGACACCGTGGGGACACTGAAGCTTTCTTT.

The chain employs TRBV4-2 and TRBJ2-2, with 12 positions matching TRBD1. V was pared by 5 bases and J by 5 bases, with 6 bases of the junction left unmatched. The germline V gene has CDR1 LGHNA and CDR2 YNFKEQ. The CDR3 contains 16 residues. The CDR3 region is CASSSGTGGSTGELFF. In DNA, the CDR3 is TGTGCCAGCAGCTCCGGGACAGGGGGCTCGACCGGGGAGCTGTTTTTT.

The rearrangement links TRBV4-2 to TRBJ1-4; 8 nucleotides match TRBD1. The germline gives CDR1 LGHNA, CDR2 YNFKEQ. This CDR3 comprises 16 residues. Unmatched junction bases numbered 8, after V lost 4 bases and J lost 4 bases. CDR3 loop: CASSLNPGQDNEKLFF. In DNA, the CDR3 is TGTGCCAGCAGCCTAAATCCGGGACAGGATAATGAAAAACTGTTTTTT.

V and J are TRBV9 and TRBJ1-3, with D unclear. CDR1 and CDR2 (germline): SGDLS, YYNGEE. The V end was cut by 4 bases, the J end by 0 bases, with 14 bases between. CDR3 length: 16 residues. The CDR3 DNA is TGTGCCAGCAGCCCAGAGGAGGGAACCTCTGGAAACACCATATATTTT. Translating gives CASSPEEGTSGNTIYF.

The V gene is TRBV11-2, the J gene TRBJ2-7; D gene ambiguous. V was trimmed by 1 base and J by 3 bases, leaving 10 bases between them. Per the germline V gene, CDR1 is SGHAT and CDR2 is FQNNGV. The CDR3 totals 14 residues. CDR3 sequence (DNA): TGTGCCAGCAGCTTAGTTGCGGTTTTCTACGAGCAGTACTTC. It is translated as CASSLVAVFYEQYF. The variable domain in full, with the rest retrieved from reference TRBV11-2 and TRBJ2-7, is EAGVAQSPRYKIIEKRQSVAFWCNPISGHATLYWYQQILGQGPKLLIQFQNNGVVDDSQLPKDRFSAERLKGVDSTLKIQPAKLEDSAVYLCASSLVAVFYEQYFGPGTRLTVT.

The CDR3 is CASSWGQGARETQYF. CDR3 nucleotides: TGTGCCAGCAGTTGGGGACAGGGGGCACGGGAGACCCAGTACTTC. The chain employs TRBV28 and TRBJ2-5; 12 bases align to TRBD1. This CDR3 is 15 amino acids long. CDR1 MDHEN and CDR2 SYDVKM come from the germline V gene. J was trimmed by 5 bases and V by 4 bases; bases with no gene match: 5.

The V call is TRBV12-3 or TRBV12-4, the J call TRBJ2-4; D ambiguous. Trimming removed 4 bases at V and 6 bases at J, with 10 bases between. The CDR3 length is 13 residues. This CDR3 is CASSSISINIQYF. Here the CDR3 DNA reads TGTGCCAGCAGTTCTATTTCTATAAACATTCAGTACTTC.

The chain carries TRBV7-8 and TRBJ1-6; D gene ambiguous. This CDR3 contains 14 residues. CDR1 SGHVS and CDR2 FQNEAQ come from the germline V gene. The V end lost 1 base, the J end lost 10 bases, and 11 bases lay between the germline ends. CDR3 nucleotide sequence: TGTGCCAGCAGCTTAGTACGGGGAAACTCACCCCTCCACTTT. It specifies CASSLVRGNSPLHF.

The genes are TRBV4-1 and TRBJ1-5; D is unresolved. Trimming pared 0 bases from V and 2 bases from J, leaving 17 bases between. CDR3 size: 18 residues. Germline loops: CDR1 MGHRA, CDR2 YSYEKL. The CDR3 loop reads CASSQDRVSAGRNQPQHF. The CDR3 nucleotides are TGCGCCAGCAGCCAAGATCGAGTTAGCGCCGGTCGCAATCAGCCCCAGCATTTT.

This clone has only a few counts. The chain has TRBV19 and TRBJ1-2; D is uncertain. CDR1 LNHDA and CDR2 SQIVND come from the germline V gene (reference sequence). The V gene lost 8 bases and the J gene lost 0 bases, with 16 bases spanning the gap. The length of the CDR3 is 15 residues. CDR3 loop: CASQHTGVSNYGYTF. The CDR3 DNA follows: TGTGCCAGTCAACATACCGGAGTCTCTAACTATGGCTACACCTTC.

The J gene is TRBJ1-4, the V gene TRBV5-1; the D gene is possibly TRBD1 (6 bases). The CDR3 runs to 17 residues. The V end was cut by 3 bases, the J end by 2 bases, with 17 bases between. Germline loops: CDR1 SGHRS, CDR2 YFSETQ. The CDR3 nucleotides are TGCGCCAGCAGCTCCTACCCCTCAGGGGCGACTAATGAAAAACTGTTTTTT. This encodes CASSSYPSGATNEKLFF.

V and J are TRBV4-2 and TRBJ2-7; a weak D match, TRBD2 (6 bases). CDR3 length equals 14 residues. CDR1 is LGHNA, CDR2 YNFKEQ, per germline. Trimming stripped 0 bases from V and 5 bases from J, with 11 bases between. The CDR3 DNA reads TGTGCCAGCAGCCAAGACAGGACTAACGACGAGCAGTACTTC. Translated: CASSQDRTNDEQYF.

This chain links TRBV27 with TRBJ2-3; 10 nucleotides line up with TRBD2. The CDR3 totals 16 residues. V trimming: 6 bases; J trimming: 1 base; junction bases outside the gene matches: 7. Germline V gene lookup returns CDR1 MNHEY and CDR2 SMNVEV (reference sequence). The CDR3 DNA sequence: TGTGCCAGCAGGTCCGGGCTAGCGGGGGGCACAGATACGCAGTATTTT. This gives the protein CASRSGLAGGTDTQYF.